This record concerns one T cell receptor beta chain sequence. TCRdb redid the calling of the 5' RACE reads with MiXCR, one entry per CDR3 protein. Of tens of thousands of distinct CDR3 sequences listed, around 10% are singletons. This sample is drawn from a study of early T cells in non-severe SARS-CoV-2 infection. CDR1 is SGHNT, CDR2 YYREEE, per germline (reference sequence). Trimming took 1 base from V and 4 from J; bases not matched to a gene: 3. This CDR3 region has 16 residues. The clonotype comes from an adult who was a healthcare worker with PCR-confirmed SARS-CoV-2 infection or an uninfected control (not recorded which). The sample consisted of whole blood. V and J are TRBV5-4 and TRBJ1-6, with 9 nucleotides matching TRBD1. The CDR3 nucleotides read TGTGCCAGCAGCTTGACAGGGGGCGCTTATAATTCACCCCTCCACTTT. Protein sequence: CASSLTGGAYNSPLHF.